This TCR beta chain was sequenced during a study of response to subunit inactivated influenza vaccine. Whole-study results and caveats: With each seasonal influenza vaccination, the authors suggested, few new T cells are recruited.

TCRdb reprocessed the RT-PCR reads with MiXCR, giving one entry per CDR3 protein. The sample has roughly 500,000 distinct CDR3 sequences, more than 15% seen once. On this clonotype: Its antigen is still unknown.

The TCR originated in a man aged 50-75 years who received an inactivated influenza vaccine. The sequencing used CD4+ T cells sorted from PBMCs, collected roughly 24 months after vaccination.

CDR3 region: CSARRTANEKLFF. CDR3 DNA sequence: TGCAGTGCAAGACGGACGGCCAATGAAAAACTGTTTTTT. The chain employs TRBV20-1 and TRBJ1-4; the D is unclear. The V and J ends lost 6 bases and 5 bases respectively, with 13 bases between them. This CDR3 is built from 13 residues. The germline CDR1 and CDR2 sequences are DFQATT and SNEGSKA (reference sequence).